This T cell receptor beta chain was recovered during a study of human T cells and chemical hapten exposure. The study's findings and limits: TCRs at a frequency above 1 in 1000 stayed unchanged with DPC sensitization.

The time point denotes: pre-sensitization, week 0. Sample treatment: therapeutic diphenylcyclopropenone sensitization with weekly scalp DPC. The CDR3 length is 14 residues. V was trimmed by 6 bases and J by 7 bases, leaving 16 bases between them. This clonotype was counted only a few times. Antigen specificity is unknown. The library tagged individual cDNA molecules with unique molecular identifiers. MiXCR, run by TCRdb on the RACE reads, gives a single entry per CDR3 protein. This repertoire shows under 110,000 distinct CDR3 sequences, approximately 12% found once; its top ten account for more than 1.5%.

Material: whole blood, obtained in connection with sensitization to the hapten diphenylcyclopropenone (DPC). The receptor was isolated from a woman aged 45-60 years with alopecia areata. Some clones in this sample may be carry-over from other donors' samples. The V gene is TRBV12-3 or TRBV12-4, the J gene TRBJ2-1, with a possible D match to TRBD1 (5 bases). CDR3 residues: CASRGRRGRNEQFF. The DNA for the CDR3 is TGTGCCAGCAGGGGGCGGCGAGGTCGGAATGAGCAGTTCTTC.